Below are 20 T cell receptor beta chains sequenced from a single sample in a study of control samples from healthy donors and cancer patients. Measured with immunoSEQ multiplex PCR; TCRdb has only the in-frame clones, and not every one. This sample has more than 65,000 clones, with about 83% found just once. The sequencing input was blood. All receptors come from a man aged 55 to 70 in good health.

This sequence joins TRBV19 and TRBJ1-1, with unresolved D. CDR3 length: 13 amino acids. CDR1 and CDR2 from the germline V gene are LNHDA and SQIVND (reference sequence). With 5 bases removed from V and 1 base from J, the gap between germline ends came to 8 bases. The CDR3 loop is CASSRRTNTEAFF. CDR3 sequence (DNA): TGTGCCAGTAGTCGGAGGACGAACACTGAAGCTTTCTTT. The variable domain in full, with the rest retrieved from reference TRBV19 and TRBJ1-1, is DGGITQSPKYLFRKEGQNVTLSCEQNLNHDAMYWYRQDPGQGLRLIYYSQIVNDFQKGDIAEGYSVSREKKESFPLTVTSAQKNPTAFYLCASSRRTNTEAFFGQGTRLTVV.

The J gene is TRBJ1-1, the V gene TRBV5-5; D ambiguous. V lost 4 bases and J 1 base, leaving 5 bases between the germline ends. The germline V gene has CDR1 SGHKS and CDR2 YYEKEE (reference sequence). This CDR3 region has 12 residues. This CDR3 reads CASSTKNTEAFF. The CDR3, as DNA: TGTGCCAGCAGCACGAAGAACACTGAAGCTTTCTTT.

The chain combines TRBV11-2 with TRBJ1-2; 7 nucleotides line up with TRBD1. Germline V gene lookup returns CDR1 SGHAT and CDR2 FQNNGV. This CDR3 spans 13 amino acids. V was clipped by 5 bases and J by 6 bases; unmatched bases: 6. The CDR3 nucleotides are TGTGCCAGCAGCGCCAGGGGGATAGATGGCTACACCTTC. Its protein product is CASSARGIDGYTF.

The table lists this clone with a count of one. The rearrangement links TRBV3-1 (or the pseudogene TRBV3-2) to TRBJ2-1, with unresolved D. The ends were cut back, 3 bases at V and 10 bases at J, with 7 bases in the middle. The CDR3 is 11 residues long. CDR1 LGHDT and CDR2 YNNKEL come from the germline V gene (reference sequence). The CDR3 DNA reads TGTGCCAGCAGCCAGGTAGGCGAGCAGTTCTTC. Its protein product is CASSQVGEQFF.

The V and J genes are TRBV29-1 and TRBJ2-1, with 11 nucleotides matching TRBD2. CDR3 size: 14 residues. V lost 7 bases to trimming and J lost 4 bases; unmatched junction nucleotides: 6. CDR1 is SQVTM, CDR2 ANQGSEA, per germline. CDR3 DNA: TGCAGCGCTGACGGGACTAGCGGATACAATGAGCAGTTCTTC. Protein sequence: CSADGTSGYNEQFF.

About this clone itself: An end of the junction differs from the germline gene, which may be a read error. The chain combines TRBV6-6 with TRBJ1-1; 8 nucleotides agree with TRBD1. Germline V gene data show CDR1 as MNHNY and CDR2 as SVGAGI (reference sequence). The CDR3 is 15 amino acids. The CDR3 sequence: CASRNPQGARTETFF. The CDR3 DNA sequence: TGTGCCAGCAGAAACCCGCAGGGGGCGCGCACTGAAACTTTCTTT.

V gene TRBV13 combines with J gene TRBJ2-5; 9 bases are shared with TRBD1. CDR1 is PRHDT, CDR2 FYEKMQ, per germline (reference sequence). The CDR3 is 15 residues long. V lost 6 bases to trimming and J lost 2 bases; unmatched junction nucleotides: 7. CDR3 sequence (DNA): TGTGCCAGCAGGACCGGGACAGGGCTACAAGAGACCCAGTACTTC. It encodes CASRTGTGLQETQYF.

The chain links TRBV7-9 to TRBJ1-1; D might be TRBD1 (5 bases). With 5 bases removed from V and 6 bases from J, the gap between germline ends came to 13 bases. The CDR3 is 13 amino acids. Germline assignment: CDR1 SEHNR and CDR2 FQNEAQ (reference sequence). CDR3 region: CASSTGDGAEAFF. DNA for the CDR3: TGTGCCAGCAGCACCGGGGACGGGGCTGAAGCTTTCTTT.

The rearrangement uses TRBV15 and TRBJ1-1; possible D gene TRBD1, 5 bases. The CDR3 extends over 11 amino acids. Trimming took off 6 bases at V and 4 bases at J, with 6 bases between the two ends. From germline, CDR1 is LNHNV and CDR2 YYDKDF (reference sequence). CDR3 nucleotides: TGTGCCACCAGAGGGGTCACTGAAGCTTTCTTT. This encodes CATRGVTEAFF.

The chain uses TRBV5-4 and TRBJ2-5; 8 positions agree with TRBD1. The CDR3 sequence is 14 residues long. With 0 bases clipped from V and 6 bases from J, the junction kept 4 bases outside the gene matches. Germline CDR1 is SGHNT and CDR2 is YYREEE (reference sequence). The DNA of the CDR3 is TGTGCCAGCAGCTTGGCCGGACAGGGTAAGACCCAGTACTTC. It codes for CASSLAGQGKTQYF.

The chain joins TRBV6-2 or TRBV6-3 to TRBJ2-2; D is perhaps TRBD2 (5 bases). Trimming left V 2 bases short and J 5 bases short, with 18 bases between. Germline V gives CDR1 MNHEY, CDR2 SVGEGT. This CDR3 contains 17 residues. The CDR3 sequence: CASSYDLDRGGTGELFF. Written as DNA, the CDR3 is TGTGCCAGCAGTTACGACCTTGACCGGGGTGGGACCGGGGAGCTGTTTTTT.

The rearrangement joins TRBV6-5 to TRBJ1-2; no definite D call. This CDR3 has 12 amino acids. V lost 7 bases, J lost 4 bases, and 10 bases lay in between. The germline gives CDR1 MNHEY, CDR2 SVGAGI. Here the CDR3 reads CASTEPFYGYTF. DNA for the CDR3: TGTGCCAGCACCGAGCCGTTCTATGGCTACACCTTC.

This clone came up once. The V gene is TRBV5-5, the J gene TRBJ1-6; 9 nucleotides line up with TRBD1. V gave up 2 bases and J gave up 10 bases; unmatched junction bases: 4. The CDR3 has 14 residues. Germline CDR1 SGHKS, CDR2 YYEKEE (reference sequence). The CDR3 loop is CASSFRDRVSPLHF. The CDR3 nucleotides are TGTGCCAGCAGCTTCCGGGACAGGGTCTCACCCCTCCACTTT.

V gene TRBV7-2 combines with J gene TRBJ2-1, with 11 nucleotides matching TRBD2. This CDR3 has 17 residues. With V trimmed by 8 bases and J by 2 bases, 11 bases remained unmatched. The germline gives CDR1 SGHTA, CDR2 FQGNSA. The CDR3 nucleotides read TGTGCCAGCTCCCGAAGGGGACTAGCGGAACCCTACAATGAGCAGTTCTTC. Protein product: CASSRRGLAEPYNEQFF.

The chain employs TRBV4-1 and TRBJ2-7; 7 nucleotides line up with TRBD2. Per the germline V gene, CDR1 is MGHRA and CDR2 is YSYEKL. V lost 5 bases and J lost 0; bases outside the gene matches: 4. The CDR3 covers 14 residues. CDR3 bases: TGCGCCAGCAGCTTGGGGAGGGGCTCCTACGAGCAGTACTTC. Its translation: CASSLGRGSYEQYF.

The CDR3 sequence is CASSMGHRQETQYF. Here the CDR3 DNA reads TGTGCCAGCAGCATGGGACACCGCCAAGAGACCCAGTACTTC. V gene TRBV5-6 combines with J gene TRBJ2-5; D may be TRBD1 (6 bases). CDR3 length equals 14 residues. The germline V gene has CDR1 SGHDT and CDR2 YYEEEE. V was shortened by 4 bases and J by 1 base, with 11 bases between the two germline ends.

In this sample, this clone turned up once. The chain links TRBV7-3 to TRBJ2-2; D not certain. Germline CDR1 is SGHTA and CDR2 is FQGTGA. This CDR3 comprises 14 residues. The V gene lost 2 bases and the J gene lost 6 bases, with 10 bases spanning the gap. The CDR3: CASSLGPEPGELFF. In DNA form, the CDR3 reads TGTGCCAGCAGCTTAGGGCCCGAACCCGGGGAGCTGTTTTTT.

The chain's CDR3 is CASRSQGGGYEQYF. CDR3 sequence (DNA): TGTGCCAGTAGAAGTCAGGGGGGAGGCTACGAGCAGTACTTC. This chain joins TRBV19 and TRBJ2-7; D might be TRBD1 (7 bases). Per the germline V gene, CDR1 is LNHDA and CDR2 is SQIVND (reference sequence). Trimming removed 6 bases at V and 3 bases at J, with 15 bases between. This CDR3 region has 14 residues.

The chain carries TRBV7-2 and TRBJ2-6; D unresolved. CDR3 length: 14 amino acids. Trimming removed 5 bases from V and 4 bases from J, with 9 bases in between. CDR1 SGHTA and CDR2 FQGNSA come from the germline V gene. The CDR3 here is CASSPGNGANVLTF. Here the CDR3 DNA reads TGTGCCAGCAGCCCCGGTAACGGGGCCAACGTCCTGACTTTC. Based on the CDR3 plus reference TRBV7-2 and TRBJ2-6, the full variable domain is GAGVSQSPSNKVTEKGKDVELRCDPISGHTALYWYRQSLGQGLEFLIYFQGNSAPDKSGLPSDRFSAERTGGSVSTLTIQRTQQEDSAVYLCASSPGNGANVLTFGAGSRLTVL.

The chain joins TRBV5-5 to TRBJ2-7, with 9 bases lining up with TRBD1. Per germline, CDR1 SGHKS and CDR2 YYEKEE (reference sequence). This CDR3 is built from 16 residues. V dropped 4 bases and J dropped 2; count of bases not matched to a gene: 10. Here the CDR3 reads CASSTDPRDRAYEQYF. The CDR3 DNA follows: TGTGCCAGCAGCACAGACCCTCGGGACAGGGCCTACGAGCAGTACTTC.